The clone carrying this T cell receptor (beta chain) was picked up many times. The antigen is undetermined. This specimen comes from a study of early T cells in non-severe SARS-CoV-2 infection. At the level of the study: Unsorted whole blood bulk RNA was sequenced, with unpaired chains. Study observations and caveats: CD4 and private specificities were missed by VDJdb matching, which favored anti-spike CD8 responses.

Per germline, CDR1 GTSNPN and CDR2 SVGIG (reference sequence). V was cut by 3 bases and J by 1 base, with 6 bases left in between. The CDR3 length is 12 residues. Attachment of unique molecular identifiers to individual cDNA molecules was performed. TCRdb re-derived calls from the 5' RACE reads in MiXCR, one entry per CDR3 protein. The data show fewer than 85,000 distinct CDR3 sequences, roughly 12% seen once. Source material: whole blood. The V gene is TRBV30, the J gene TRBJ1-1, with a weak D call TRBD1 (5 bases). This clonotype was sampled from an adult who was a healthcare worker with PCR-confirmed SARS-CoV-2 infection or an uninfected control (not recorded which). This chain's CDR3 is CAWRRGNTEAFF. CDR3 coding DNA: TGTGCCTGGAGAAGGGGGAACACTGAAGCTTTCTTT.